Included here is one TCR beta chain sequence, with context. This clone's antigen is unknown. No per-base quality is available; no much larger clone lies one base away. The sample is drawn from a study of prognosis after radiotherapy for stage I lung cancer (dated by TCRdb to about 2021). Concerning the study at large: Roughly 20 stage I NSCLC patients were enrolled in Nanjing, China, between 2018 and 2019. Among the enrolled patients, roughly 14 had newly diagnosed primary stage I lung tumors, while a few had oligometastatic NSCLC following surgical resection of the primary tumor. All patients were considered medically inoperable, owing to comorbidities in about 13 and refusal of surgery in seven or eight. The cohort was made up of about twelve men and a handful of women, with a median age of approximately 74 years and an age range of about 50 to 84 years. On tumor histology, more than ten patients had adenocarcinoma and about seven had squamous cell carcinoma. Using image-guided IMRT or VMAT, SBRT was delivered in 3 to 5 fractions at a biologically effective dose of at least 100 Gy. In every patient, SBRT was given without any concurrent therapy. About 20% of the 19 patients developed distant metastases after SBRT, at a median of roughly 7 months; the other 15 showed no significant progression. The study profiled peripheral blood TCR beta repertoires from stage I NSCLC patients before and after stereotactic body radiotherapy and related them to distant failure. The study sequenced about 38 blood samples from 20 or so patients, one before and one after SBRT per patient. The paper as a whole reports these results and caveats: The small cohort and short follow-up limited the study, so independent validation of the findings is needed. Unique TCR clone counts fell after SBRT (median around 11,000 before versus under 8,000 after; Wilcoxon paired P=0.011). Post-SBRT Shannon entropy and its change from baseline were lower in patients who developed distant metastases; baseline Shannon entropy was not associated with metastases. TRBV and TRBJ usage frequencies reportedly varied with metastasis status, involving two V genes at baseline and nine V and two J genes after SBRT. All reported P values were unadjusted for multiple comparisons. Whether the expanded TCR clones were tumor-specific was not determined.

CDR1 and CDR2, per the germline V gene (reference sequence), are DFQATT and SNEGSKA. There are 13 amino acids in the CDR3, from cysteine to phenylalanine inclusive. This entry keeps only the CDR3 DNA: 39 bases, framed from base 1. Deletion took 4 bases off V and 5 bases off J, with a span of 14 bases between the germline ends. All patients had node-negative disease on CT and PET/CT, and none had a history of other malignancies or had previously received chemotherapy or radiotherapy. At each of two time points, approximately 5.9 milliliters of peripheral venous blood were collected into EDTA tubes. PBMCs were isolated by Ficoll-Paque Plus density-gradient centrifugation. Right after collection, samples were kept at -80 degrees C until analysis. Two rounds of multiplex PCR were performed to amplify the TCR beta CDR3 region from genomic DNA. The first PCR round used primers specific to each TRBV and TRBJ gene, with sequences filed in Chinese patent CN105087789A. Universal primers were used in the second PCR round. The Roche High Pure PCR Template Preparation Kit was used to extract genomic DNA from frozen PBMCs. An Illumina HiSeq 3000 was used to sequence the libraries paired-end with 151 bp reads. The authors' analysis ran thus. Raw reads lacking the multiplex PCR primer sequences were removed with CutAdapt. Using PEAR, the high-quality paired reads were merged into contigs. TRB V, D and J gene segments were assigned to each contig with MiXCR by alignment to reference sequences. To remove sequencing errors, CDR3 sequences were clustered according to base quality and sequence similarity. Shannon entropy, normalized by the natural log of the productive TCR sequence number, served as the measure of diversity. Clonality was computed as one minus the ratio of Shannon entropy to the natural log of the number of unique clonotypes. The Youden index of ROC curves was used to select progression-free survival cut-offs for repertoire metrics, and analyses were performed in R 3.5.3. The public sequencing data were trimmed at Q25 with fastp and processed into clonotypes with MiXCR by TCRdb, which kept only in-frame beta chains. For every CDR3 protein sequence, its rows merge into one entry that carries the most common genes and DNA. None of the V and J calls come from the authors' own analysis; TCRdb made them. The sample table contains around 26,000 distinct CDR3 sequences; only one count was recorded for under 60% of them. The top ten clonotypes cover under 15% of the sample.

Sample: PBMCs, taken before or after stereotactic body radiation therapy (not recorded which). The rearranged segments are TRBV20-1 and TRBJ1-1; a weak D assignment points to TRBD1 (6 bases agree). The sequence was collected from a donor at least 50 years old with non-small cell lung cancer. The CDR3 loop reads CSAIHRERTEAFF. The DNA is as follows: TGCAGTGCTATCCACAGGGAGCGAACTGAAGCTTTCTTT.